Below, 21 T cell receptor delta chains from the same sample are listed, as sequenced in a study of γδ T cells in repeated Plasmodium falciparum infection. TCRdb re-called the multiplex PCR reads via CATT. The sample shows tens of thousands of delta-chain clones, roughly 1.6% of them seen only once. Vgamma9/Vdelta2+ and Vdelta2-negative gammadelta T cells were flow-sorted from PBMC for bulk sequencing. Material for sequencing was gamma-delta T cells from blood. The receptors stem from a pool of human donors (malaria-infected and uninfected, not separated).

About this clone: One base separates it from a far larger clone, so it is likely a read error. This specimen includes other DNA sequences encoding the same CDR3. TRDV2 is the V gene, and the J gene was not called. The V gene's germline CDR1 is GEAIGNYY and CDR2 EKD. There are 15 residues in the CDR3. The CDR3: CACVKVTPLVEKLIF. Here the CDR3 DNA reads TGTGCCTGTGTGAAGGTGACACCCTTGGTGGAGAAACTCATCTTC.

This clone showed up just a few times. This DNA's translation and the protein TCRdb lists, from a much larger clone, do not match at residue 3, likely due to a read error; the protein shown is translated from the DNA. TRDV1 is the V gene, and the J gene was not called; TRDD3 is taken as the D call from the table, unchecked against the DNA. CDR1 and CDR2 from the germline V gene are TSWWSYY and QGS. The CDR3 is made up of 10 amino acids. The CDR3 DNA reads TGTGCTCCTGGGGGCCCTACGCTCATCTTT. It translates to CAPGGPTLIF.

Worth noting for this clone: A far larger clone lies a single base away; this is likely a read error. Within the sample, other DNA sequences also encode this same CDR3. The chain combines TRDV1 with TRDJ4; 9 bases match TRDD3. Germline CDR1 and CDR2: TSWWSYY and QGS. This CDR3 contains 19 residues. CDR3: CALGVSFPPRTGGDRPLIF. DNA for the CDR3: TGTGCACTTGGGGTGAGCTTCCCACCCCGTACTGGGGGAGACAGACCCCTGATCTTT.

A note on this clone: TCRdb records a much larger clone's protein for this DNA, with a difference at residue 7 that likely arises from a read error; the protein given is the translation of the DNA. The CDR3: CAFGEPRYTDKLIF. CDR3 bases: TGTGCCTTTGGAGAGCCCAGATACACCGATAAACTCATCTTT. This sequence joins TRDV3 and TRDJ1; no firm D call. The V gene's germline CDR1 is TVYSNPD and CDR2 GDNSRS (reference sequence). The CDR3 totals 14 residues. V shed 2 bases and J shed 0 bases, with 13 bases lying between them.

This clone was counted at least ten times. This chain links TRDV1 with TRDJ1; 10 nucleotides agree with TRDD3. Germline V gene lookup returns CDR1 TSWWSYY and CDR2 QGS. Trimming at V came to 4 bases and at J to 8 bases, leaving 25 bases not matched to a gene. The CDR3 runs 20 residues. CDR3 protein: CALGGNSCVLLLWGIQKLIF. DNA for the CDR3: TGTGCTCTTGGGGGAAATTCCTGCGTCCTTCTCCTGTGGGGGATACAGAAACTCATCTTT.

About this clone itself: The likely explanation is a read error, given a far larger clone one base away. Within the sample, other DNA sequences also encode this same CDR3. The V gene is TRDV1, the J gene TRDJ1; TRDD3 matches 10 bases. Germline CDR1 is TSWWSYY and CDR2 is QGS. The CDR3 has 17 residues. The CDR3 here is CALGELAWGIWADKLIF. The CDR3 region has the DNA TGCGCTCTTGGGGAACTAGCCTGGGGGATATGGGCCGATAAACTCATCTTT.

This clone came up a few times. TCRdb's entry gives the protein of a much larger clone, which mismatches this DNA's translation at residue 12, likely from a read error; the protein reported here is translated from the DNA. The V and J genes are TRDV1 and TRDJ1; no firm D call. TCRdb is silent on the J gene; assignment here came from matching the DNA to germline. The CDR3 spans 16 residues. The V end lost 1 base, the J end lost 8 bases, and 20 bases lay between the germline ends. Germline V CDR1 and CDR2: TSWWSYY, QGS. The CDR3 loop is CALGEPPFPPTKKLIF. CDR3 sequence (DNA): TGTGCTCTTGGGGAACCCCCGTTCCCTCCCACGAAGAAACTCATCTTT.

Notes on this clone: A far larger clone differs by one base, so this is likely a read error. Different DNA sequences within this sample yield the same CDR3. The rearrangement uses TRDV1 and TRDJ1, with 13 bases fitting TRDD3. This CDR3 has 21 residues. Germline CDR1 and CDR2: TSWWSYY and QGS. The V and J ends lost 5 bases and 5 bases, in that order; junction bases with no gene match: 23. CDR3 region: CALGPSFLRLGDTRSPDKLIF. The CDR3 DNA follows: TGTGCTCTTGGGCCATCCTTCCTACGACTGGGGGATACGAGGTCCCCAGATAAACTCATCTTT.

This clone occurred a few times. The protein recorded in TCRdb matches a much larger clone and deviates from this DNA's translation at residue 18, suggesting a read error; the protein here is obtained by translating the DNA. This rearrangement joins TRDV1 to TRDJ3, with D perhaps being TRDD2 or TRDD3 (8 bases each). The CDR3 contains 25 residues. Germline-derived CDR1 and CDR2 are TSWWSYY and QGS. DNA for the CDR3: TGTGCTCTTGGGACTACCCTGCTTCCTACTTCGGGGGATAGGATGAGCTCCCGGGACACCCGACAGATGTTTTTC. Translated, it gives CALGTTLLPTSGDRMSSRDTRQMFF.

This clone was detected ten times or more. This rearrangement joins TRDV2 to TRDJ3, with a weak D call TRDD3 (5 bases). The J gene, left out of TCRdb, was set here by checking the DNA against germline. The germline V gene has CDR1 GEAIGNYY and CDR2 EKD. The V end lost 2 bases, the J end lost 0 bases, and 19 bases lay between the germline ends. The CDR3 runs 20 residues. For the CDR3, the DNA is TGTGCCTGTGACAATACACTGCTTCGGGGAAGCTCCTGGGACACCCGACAGATGTTTTTC. Amino acid sequence: CACDNTLLRGSSWDTRQMFF.

This clone came up a few times. A far larger clone differs by one base, so this is likely a read error. Other DNA sequences in this specimen translate into the identical CDR3. CDR3 sequence: CALGPRGGGDNGGTDKLIF. CDR3 in DNA: TGTGCTCTTGGGCCACGTGGCGGGGGGGACAATGGTGGGACCGATAAACTCATCTTT. V and J are TRDV1 and TRDJ1, with a tentative D call TRDD3 (6 bases). Because TCRdb records no J gene, it was assigned here through a match of the DNA to germline. The CDR3 has 19 residues. The ends were cut back, 5 bases at V and 2 bases at J, with 27 bases in the middle. The germline V gene has CDR1 TSWWSYY and CDR2 QGS.

This clone was counted ten times or more. CDR3 loop: CALGVFSDPSTSLESDKLIF. The CDR3 DNA sequence: TGTGCTCTTGGGGTCTTCAGCGATCCTTCAACGTCGCTGGAGTCCGATAAACTCATCTTT. The V call is TRDV1, the J call TRDJ1, with D tentatively TRDD2 (5 bases). Per the germline V gene, CDR1 is TSWWSYY and CDR2 is QGS. This CDR3 has 20 amino acids. The germline V and J ends were trimmed by 4 bases and 3 bases, with 30 bases remaining between them.

The sample holds a few counts of this clone. The protein that TCRdb holds for this DNA derives from a much larger clone and differs from the translated DNA at residue 5, which likely indicates a read error; the protein shown here is translated from the DNA. The chain uses TRDV1 and TRDJ1; 13 positions agree with TRDD3. The J gene was missing in TCRdb and was found by matching the end of the DNA to germline. This CDR3 has 21 amino acids. Trimming removed 7 bases from V and 0 bases from J; junction bases left unmatched: 20. Germline V lookup: CDR1 TSWWSYY, CDR2 QGS. CDR3: CALDPPPEYWGIRGHTDKLIF. CDR3 nucleotide sequence: TGTGCTCTTGACCCACCTCCCGAGTACTGGGGGATACGGGGACACACCGATAAACTCATCTTT.

This clone was detected ten times or more. The gene calls are TRDV1 and TRDJ1; TRDD3 might be the D (6 bases). Trimming shortened V by 0 bases and J by 1 base, and 27 bases separated the two germline ends. Germline V CDR1 and CDR2: TSWWSYY, QGS. The CDR3 loop spans 21 amino acids. CDR3 bases: TGTGCTCTTGGGGAACTCGGGCCCTACGGGACCTCGGGGGGAGTCACCGATAAACTCATCTTT. Amino acids: CALGELGPYGTSGGVTDKLIF.

This clone rates as medium-sized. The identical CDR3 is also encoded by other nucleotide sequences in the sample. The CDR3 protein is CALGEQGNPTNKVWGIRWPTDKLIF. The DNA of the CDR3 is TGTGCTCTTGGGGAACAGGGCAATCCTACGAACAAAGTCTGGGGGATACGATGGCCCACCGATAAACTCATCTTT. The gene calls are TRDV1 and TRDJ1, with 12 nucleotides matching TRDD3. CDR1 is TSWWSYY and CDR2 is QGS in the germline V gene. The J segment lost 1 base and the V segment lost 1 base, leaving 28 bases of the junction unmatched. This CDR3 contains 25 residues.

With respect to this clone: A read error likely explains why the TCRdb protein, taken from a much larger clone, differs from this DNA's translation at residue 9; the protein shown is translated from the DNA. The V gene is TRDV1, the J gene TRDJ1, with 7 bases identical to TRDD3. The J gene is not listed in TCRdb, so it was assigned here from a DNA match to germline. CDR1 is TSWWSYY, CDR2 QGS, per germline. The CDR3 covers 16 residues. V trimming: 7 bases; J trimming: 1 base; junction bases outside the gene matches: 12. The CDR3 DNA is TGTGCTCTTGTAGTAACTGGGGCCAGGAGCACCGATAAACTCATCTTT. Translated: CALVVTGARSTDKLIF.

In the case of this clone: This probably arose from a read error, given a far larger clone one base away. Other DNA sequences in this specimen translate into the identical CDR3. No J gene call was made, and the V gene is TRDV1; the D call in the table, TRDD3, was not verified against the DNA. The CDR3 contains 25 residues. CDR1 and CDR2 (germline): TSWWSYY, QGS. The CDR3 is CALGDSPTTEPQPRTGGLPTDKLIF. The DNA for the CDR3 is TGTGCTCTTGGGGACTCTCCTACAACGGAACCCCAACCCCGTACTGGGGGATTACCAACCGATAAACTTATCTTT.

This clone was found a few times. The translation of this DNA and the TCRdb protein of a much larger clone differ at residue 8, probably owing to a read error; the protein shown here is translated from the DNA. The chain has TRDV1 and TRDJ1, with D unresolved. The J gene, absent from TCRdb, was called here by matching the DNA to germline. V lost 3 bases, J lost 4 bases, and 33 bases lay in between. Germline CDR1 TSWWSYY, CDR2 QGS. The CDR3 covers 21 residues. CDR3 protein: CALGDLTLLPIPIHRYDKLIF. The CDR3 DNA is TGTGCTCTTGGGGACCTTACCCTCCTCCCAATACCTATCCACCGCTACGATAAACTCATCTTT.

This clone was detected ten times or more. The protein recorded in TCRdb matches a much larger clone and deviates from this DNA's translation at residue 14, suggesting a read error; the protein here is obtained by translating the DNA. The chain couples TRDV1 to TRDJ1; no firm D call. The CDR3 is 16 residues long. Germline CDR1 reads TSWWSYY; CDR2 reads QGS. The CDR3 bases are TGTGCTCTTGGGGAACTGCCCCCACCGTACACCGATAAACCCATCTTT. Translated: CALGELPPPYTDKPIF.

This clone was detected only a few times. TCRdb records a much larger clone's protein for this DNA, with a difference at residue 12 that likely arises from a read error; the protein given is the translation of the DNA. The J gene went uncalled, whereas the V gene is TRDV1; TRDD3 is taken as the D call from the table, unchecked against the DNA. This CDR3 region has 14 residues. The germline V gene encodes CDR1 TSWWSYY and CDR2 QGS. The CDR3 region has the DNA TGTGCTCTTGGGGAACGGATGTACACCGATAAACCCATCTTT. Its protein is CALGERMYTDKPIF.

This clone was seen only a few times. A far larger clone is only one base removed, so a read error is likely. Within the sample, other DNA sequences also encode this same CDR3. V gene TRDV3 combines with J gene TRDJ1, with 9 bases lining up with TRDD3. The CDR3 runs to 16 residues. Looked up from germline, CDR1 is TVYSNPD and CDR2 is GDNSRS (reference sequence). CDR3 amino acids: CAPLSTGDTYTDKLIF. As DNA, the CDR3 is TGTGCCCCCTTATCCACCGGGGATACGTACACCGACAAACTCATCTTT.